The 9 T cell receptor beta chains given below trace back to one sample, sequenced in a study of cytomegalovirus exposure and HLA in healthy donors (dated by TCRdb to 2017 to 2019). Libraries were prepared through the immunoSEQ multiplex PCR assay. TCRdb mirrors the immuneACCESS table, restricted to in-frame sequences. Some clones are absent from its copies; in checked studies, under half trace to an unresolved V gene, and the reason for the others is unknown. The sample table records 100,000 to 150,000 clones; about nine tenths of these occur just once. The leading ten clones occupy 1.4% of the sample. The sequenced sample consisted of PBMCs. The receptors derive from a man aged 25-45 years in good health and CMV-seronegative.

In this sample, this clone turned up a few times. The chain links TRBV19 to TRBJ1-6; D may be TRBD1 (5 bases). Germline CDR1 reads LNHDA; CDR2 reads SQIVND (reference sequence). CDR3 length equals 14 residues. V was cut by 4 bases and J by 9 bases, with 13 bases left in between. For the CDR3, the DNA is TGTGCCAGTAGTAACTCAGGGTACAGTTCACCCCTCCACTTT. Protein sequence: CASSNSGYSSPLHF.

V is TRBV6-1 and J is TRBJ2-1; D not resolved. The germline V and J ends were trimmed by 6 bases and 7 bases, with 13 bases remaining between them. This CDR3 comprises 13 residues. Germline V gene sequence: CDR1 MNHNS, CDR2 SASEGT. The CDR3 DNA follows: TGTGCCAGCAGCGCCAAATCAGGTAATGAGCAGTTCTTC. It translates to CASSAKSGNEQFF.

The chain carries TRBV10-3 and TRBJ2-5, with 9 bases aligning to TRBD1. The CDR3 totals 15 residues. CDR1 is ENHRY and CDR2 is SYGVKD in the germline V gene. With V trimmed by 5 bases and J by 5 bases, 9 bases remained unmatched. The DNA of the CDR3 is TGTGCCATCAGTCTCGGGACAGGGCTCAGGGAGACCCAGTACTTC. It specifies CAISLGTGLRETQYF.

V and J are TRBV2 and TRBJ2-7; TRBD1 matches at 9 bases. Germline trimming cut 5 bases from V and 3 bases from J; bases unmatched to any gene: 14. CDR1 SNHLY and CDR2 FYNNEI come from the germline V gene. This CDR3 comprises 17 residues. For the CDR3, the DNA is TGTGCCAGCAGTCCCGGGACAGGGAGGAATCGAAACTACGAGCAGTACTTC. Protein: CASSPGTGRNRNYEQYF.

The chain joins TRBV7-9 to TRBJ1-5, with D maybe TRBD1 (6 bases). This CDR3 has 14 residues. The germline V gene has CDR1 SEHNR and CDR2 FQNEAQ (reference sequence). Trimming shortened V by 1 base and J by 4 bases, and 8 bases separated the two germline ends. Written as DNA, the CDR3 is TGTGCCAGCAGCTTAGTGGGGGCAAATCAGCCCCAGCATTTT. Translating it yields CASSLVGANQPQHF.

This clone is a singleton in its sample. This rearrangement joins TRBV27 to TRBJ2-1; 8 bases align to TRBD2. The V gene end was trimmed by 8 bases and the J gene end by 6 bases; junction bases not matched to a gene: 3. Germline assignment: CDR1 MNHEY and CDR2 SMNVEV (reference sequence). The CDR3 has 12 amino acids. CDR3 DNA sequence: TGTGCCAGCGACGGGAGGGCCAATGAGCAGTTCTTC. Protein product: CASDGRANEQFF.

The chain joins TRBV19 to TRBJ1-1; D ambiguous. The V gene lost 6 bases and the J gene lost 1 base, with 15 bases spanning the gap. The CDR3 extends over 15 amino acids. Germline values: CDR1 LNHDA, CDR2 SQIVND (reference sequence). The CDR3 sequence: CASSPGRVPNTEAFF. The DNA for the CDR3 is TGTGCCAGTAGCCCTGGCCGGGTCCCGAACACTGAAGCTTTCTTT.

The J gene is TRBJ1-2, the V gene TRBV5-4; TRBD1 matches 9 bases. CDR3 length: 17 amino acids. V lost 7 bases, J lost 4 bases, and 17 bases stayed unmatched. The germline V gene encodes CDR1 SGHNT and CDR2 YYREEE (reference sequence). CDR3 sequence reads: CASYATERTTGGYGYTF. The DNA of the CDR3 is TGTGCCAGCTATGCCACTGAACGGACGACAGGGGGCTATGGCTACACCTTC.

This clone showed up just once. CDR3 DNA sequence: TGTGCCAGCAGCAGGAGTGCGCGGGAGGAGGCAGATACGCAGTATTTT. Protein sequence: CASSRSAREEADTQYF. This rearrangement joins TRBV11-2 to TRBJ2-3, with 8 nucleotides matching TRBD2. With 5 bases clipped from V and 4 bases from J, the junction kept 11 bases outside the gene matches. The CDR3 is 16 amino acids. In germline, CDR1 is SGHAT, CDR2 FQNNGV.